This T cell receptor beta chain is drawn from a study of cytomegalovirus exposure and HLA in healthy donors. Study results and caveats: Researchers reported in a later analysis that common viral pathogens appeared linked to several top clusters.

The V gene's germline CDR1 is SGHTA and CDR2 FQGNSA. The CDR3 totals 14 residues. The V gene lost 6 bases and the J gene lost 5 bases, with 14 bases spanning the gap. Researchers ran the PCR with 60 Vbeta and 13 Jbeta primers. The repertoire was sequenced with immunoSEQ multiplex PCR; TCRdb's copy has only in-frame clones and lacks some. The data contain about 130,000 clones, about two thirds of them singletons. For this clone: Its antigen is currently unknown.

Material for sequencing was PBMCs. The sequence came from a woman aged 60-75 years in good health and CMV-seropositive. The V call is TRBV7-2, the J call TRBJ2-4, with D tentatively TRBD2 (6 bases). This chain's CDR3 is CASRIRGGQNIQYF. Here the CDR3 DNA reads TGTGCCAGCAGAATAAGGGGAGGCCAAAACATTCAGTACTTC.